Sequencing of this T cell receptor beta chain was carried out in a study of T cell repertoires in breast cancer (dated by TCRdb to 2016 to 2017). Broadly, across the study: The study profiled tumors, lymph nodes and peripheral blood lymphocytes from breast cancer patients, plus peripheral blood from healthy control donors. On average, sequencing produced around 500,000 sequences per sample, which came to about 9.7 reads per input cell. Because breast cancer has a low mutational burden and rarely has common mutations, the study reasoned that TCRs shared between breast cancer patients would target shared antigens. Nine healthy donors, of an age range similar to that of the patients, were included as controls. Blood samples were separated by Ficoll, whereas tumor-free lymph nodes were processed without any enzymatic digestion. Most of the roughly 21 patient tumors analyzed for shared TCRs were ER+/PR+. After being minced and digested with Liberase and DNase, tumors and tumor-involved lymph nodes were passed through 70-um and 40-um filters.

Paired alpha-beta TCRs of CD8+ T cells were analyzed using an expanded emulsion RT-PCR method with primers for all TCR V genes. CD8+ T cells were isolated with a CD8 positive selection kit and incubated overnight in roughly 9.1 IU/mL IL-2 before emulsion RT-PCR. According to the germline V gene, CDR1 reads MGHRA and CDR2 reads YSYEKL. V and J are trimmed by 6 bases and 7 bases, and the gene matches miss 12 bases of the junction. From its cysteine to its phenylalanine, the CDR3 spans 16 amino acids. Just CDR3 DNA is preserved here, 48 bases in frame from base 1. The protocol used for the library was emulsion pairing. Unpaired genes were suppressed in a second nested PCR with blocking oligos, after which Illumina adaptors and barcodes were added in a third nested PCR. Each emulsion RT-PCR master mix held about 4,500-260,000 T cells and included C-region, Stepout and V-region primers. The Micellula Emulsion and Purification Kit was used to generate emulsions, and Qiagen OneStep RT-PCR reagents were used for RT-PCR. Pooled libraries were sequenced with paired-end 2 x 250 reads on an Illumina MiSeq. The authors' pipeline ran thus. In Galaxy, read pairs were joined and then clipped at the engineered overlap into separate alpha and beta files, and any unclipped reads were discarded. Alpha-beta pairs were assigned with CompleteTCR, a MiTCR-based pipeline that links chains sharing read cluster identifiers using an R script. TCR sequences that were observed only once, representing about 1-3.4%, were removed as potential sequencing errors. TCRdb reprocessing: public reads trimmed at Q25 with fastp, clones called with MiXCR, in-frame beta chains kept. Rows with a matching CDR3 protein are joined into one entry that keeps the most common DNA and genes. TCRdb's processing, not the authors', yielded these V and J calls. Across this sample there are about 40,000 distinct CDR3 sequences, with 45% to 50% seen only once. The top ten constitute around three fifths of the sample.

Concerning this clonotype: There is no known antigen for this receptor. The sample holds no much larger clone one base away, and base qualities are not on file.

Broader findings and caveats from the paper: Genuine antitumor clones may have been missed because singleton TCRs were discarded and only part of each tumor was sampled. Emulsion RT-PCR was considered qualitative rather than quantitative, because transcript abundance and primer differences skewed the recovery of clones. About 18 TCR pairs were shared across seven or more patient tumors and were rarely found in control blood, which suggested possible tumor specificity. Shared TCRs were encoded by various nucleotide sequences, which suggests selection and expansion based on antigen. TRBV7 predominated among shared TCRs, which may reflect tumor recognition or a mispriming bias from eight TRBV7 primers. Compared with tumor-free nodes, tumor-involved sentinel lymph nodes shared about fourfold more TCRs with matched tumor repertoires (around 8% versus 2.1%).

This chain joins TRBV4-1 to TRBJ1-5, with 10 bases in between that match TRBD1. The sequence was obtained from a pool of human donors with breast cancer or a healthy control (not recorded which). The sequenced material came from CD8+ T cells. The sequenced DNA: TGCGCCAGCAGGCAGACTCCGGGACAGGGGAACCAGCCCCAGCATTTT. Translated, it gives CASRQTPGQGNQPQHF.